This section outlines one TCR beta chain sequence together with its context. The repertoire was sequenced with immunoSEQ multiplex PCR; TCRdb's copy has only in-frame clones and lacks some. Among about 15,000 clones listed, 65% to 80% were seen once. Germline trimming cut 6 bases from V and 0 bases from J; bases unmatched to any gene: 8. From germline, CDR1 is MDHEN and CDR2 SYDVKM. CDR3 length: 15 amino acids. These data come from a study of tumor-infiltrating lymphocytes in localized non-small cell lung cancer. The chain employs TRBV28 and TRBJ2-7; TRBD2 aligns across 7 bases. The sequence derives from a human donor with non-small cell lung cancer. The sample comprised lung tumor tissue. The CDR3 region is CASRDRRGSSYEQYF. The DNA of the CDR3 is TGTGCCAGCAGAGATAGGCGGGGGAGCTCCTACGAGCAGTACTTC.